What follows are 20 T cell receptor beta chains derived from one specimen sequenced in a study of cytomegalovirus exposure and HLA in healthy donors. PCR involved 60 Vbeta and 13 Jbeta primers. Produced via immunoSEQ multiplex PCR; TCRdb's table is partial and in-frame only. The sample lists some 130,000 clones, around 63% occurring once. The sequencing sample was made of PBMCs. The receptor set was obtained from a human donor in good health.

The DNA of the CDR3 is TGTGCCAGCAGCCTCCAGTACCAAGAGACCCAGTACTTC. It encodes CASSLQYQETQYF. The V gene is TRBV5-6, the J gene TRBJ2-5; D remains ambiguous. Germline V gene sequence: CDR1 SGHDT, CDR2 YYEEEE. The V end lost 4 bases, the J end lost 0 bases, and 7 bases lay between the germline ends. The CDR3 loop spans 13 amino acids.

This clone was counted only a few times. The chain couples TRBV6-6 to TRBJ2-1; 9 bases match TRBD1. The CDR3 is 14 residues long. Trimming at V came to 5 bases and at J to 7 bases, leaving 6 bases not matched to a gene. CDR1 MNHNY and CDR2 SVGAGI come from the germline V gene (reference sequence). CDR3 nucleotide sequence: TGTGCCAGCAGTCGGGGACAGGGCGGGAATGAGCAGTTCTTC. Its protein product is CASSRGQGGNEQFF.

This chain joins TRBV5-1 and TRBJ2-3; D is possibly TRBD2 (5 bases). Germline assignment: CDR1 SGHRS and CDR2 YFSETQ. V shed 2 bases and J shed 2 bases, with 12 bases lying between them. The CDR3 has 15 residues. CDR3 sequence reads: CASSFNSGSTDTQYF. DNA for the CDR3: TGCGCCAGCAGCTTCAACAGCGGATCCACAGATACGCAGTATTTT.

This clone was seen a handful of times. The chain is built from TRBV5-5 and TRBJ2-5, with D possibly TRBD1 on 7 matching bases. CDR1 is SGHKS and CDR2 is YYEKEE in the germline V gene (reference sequence). V gave up 4 bases and J gave up 3 bases, with 13 bases separating them. The CDR3 consists of 14 residues. CDR3 in DNA: TGTGCCAGCAGCATGCGGGACAGAAAAGAGACCCAGTACTTC. This gives the protein CASSMRDRKETQYF.

The V gene is TRBV19, the J gene TRBJ1-1; D not resolved. Trimming shortened V by 6 bases and J by 1 base, and 3 bases separated the two germline ends. Germline V gene data show CDR1 as LNHDA and CDR2 as SQIVND (reference sequence). The CDR3 is made up of 11 amino acids. Here the CDR3 DNA reads TGTGCCAGTAGACAGAACACTGAAGCTTTCTTT. Residues: CASRQNTEAFF.

The gene calls are TRBV6-6 and TRBJ2-5; 12 bases map to TRBD2. The length of the CDR3 is 15 residues. CDR1 MNHNY and CDR2 SVGAGI come from the germline V gene (reference sequence). With V trimmed by 6 bases and J by 5 bases, 7 bases remained unmatched. Here the CDR3 reads CASRTSGSPGETQYF. The CDR3 DNA is TGTGCCAGCAGGACTAGCGGGAGCCCGGGGGAGACCCAGTACTTC.

V and J are TRBV7-9 and TRBJ2-7, with TRBD2 matching 12 bases. Germline V lookup: CDR1 SEHNR, CDR2 FQNEAQ (reference sequence). J gave up 3 bases and V 2 bases, and 5 bases lay outside the gene matches. This CDR3 spans 16 amino acids. As DNA, the CDR3 is TGTGCCAGCAGCTTAACTAGCGGGAGGTATCTCTACGAGCAGTACTTC. Translated: CASSLTSGRYLYEQYF. The variable domain in full, with the rest retrieved from reference TRBV7-9 and TRBJ2-7, is DTGVSQNPRHKITKRGQNVTFRCDPISEHNRLYWYRQTLGQGPEFLTYFQNEAQLEKSRLLSDRFSAERPKGSFSTLEIQRTEQGDSAMYLCASSLTSGRYLYEQYFGPGTRLTVT.

The rearrangement links TRBV28 to TRBJ2-2; 8 bases are a match to TRBD1. V lost 6 bases, J lost 3 bases, and 6 bases stayed unmatched. The length of the CDR3 is 15 residues. Looked up from germline, CDR1 is MDHEN and CDR2 is SYDVKM. CDR3 nucleotide sequence: TGTGCCAGCAGAACAGGGGGTAGGGACACCGGGGAGCTGTTTTTT. It translates to CASRTGGRDTGELFF.

This sequence joins TRBV5-6 and TRBJ2-3; no clear D. CDR1 is SGHDT and CDR2 is YYEEEE in the germline V gene. This CDR3 is 17 amino acids long. Deletions cut 0 bases from V and 5 bases from J, with 19 bases between. The DNA of the CDR3 is TGTGCCAGCAGCTTGGCCGGCCGGTTTACACAGATAGATACGCAGTATTTT. It is translated as CASSLAGRFTQIDTQYF.

The chain is built from TRBV6-4 and TRBJ2-7, with D possibly TRBD1 on 6 matching bases. Trimming cost V 4 bases and J 9 bases, with 19 bases left between them. Germline V lookup: CDR1 MRHNA, CDR2 SNTAGT. The CDR3 consists of 14 residues. CDR3 in DNA: TGTGCCAGCAGTGTAAACAGCCAGGGGATGGTGCAGTACTTC. Amino acids: CASSVNSQGMVQYF.

The chain is built from TRBV5-1 and TRBJ1-1; 8 bases are shared with TRBD1. The V gene's germline CDR1 is SGHRS and CDR2 YFSETQ. This CDR3 is 15 amino acids long. The ends lost 5 bases at V and 2 bases at J; junction bases unmatched: 8. The CDR3 DNA reads as TGCGCCAGCAGTCTCCAGGGGGCCGTTAACACTGAAGCTTTCTTT. Amino acid sequence: CASSLQGAVNTEAFF. Variable domain in full (rest from reference TRBV5-1 and TRBJ1-1): KAGVTQTPRYLIKTRGQQVTLSCSPISGHRSVSWYQQTPGQGLQFLFEYFSETQRNKGNFPGRFSGRQFSNSRSEMNVSTLELGDSALYLCASSLQGAVNTEAFFGQGTRLTVV.

The chain is built from TRBV5-1 and TRBJ2-5, with 7 bases aligning to TRBD2. J lost 5 bases, V lost 2 bases, and 9 bases had no gene match. The CDR3 consists of 15 residues. In germline, CDR1 is SGHRS, CDR2 YFSETQ. In DNA form, the CDR3 reads TGCGCCAGCAGCTTCGGGACTACTCTAAGGGAGACCCAGTACTTC. It specifies CASSFGTTLRETQYF. Drawing the rest from reference TRBV5-1 and TRBJ2-5, the complete variable domain is KAGVTQTPRYLIKTRGQQVTLSCSPISGHRSVSWYQQTPGQGLQFLFEYFSETQRNKGNFPGRFSGRQFSNSRSEMNVSTLELGDSALYLCASSFGTTLRETQYFGPGTRLLVL.

The rearrangement uses TRBV6-6 and TRBJ2-4; a possible D gene is TRBD1 (7 bases). This CDR3 has 13 amino acids. CDR1 is MNHNY and CDR2 is SVGAGI in the germline V gene (reference sequence). Trimming left V 6 bases short and J 4 bases short, with 10 bases between. The CDR3 nucleotides read TGTGCCAGCAGAGCAGGGGGGAAAAACATTCAGTACTTC. It is translated as CASRAGGKNIQYF.

V and J are TRBV6-5 and TRBJ2-7; tentatively, D is TRBD1 (6 bases). The germline gives CDR1 MNHEY, CDR2 SVGAGI. This CDR3 has 15 amino acids. V lost 6 bases, J lost 5 bases, and 20 bases lay in between. The CDR3 DNA is TGTGCCAGCAGCCGAGGGACAATGGACGTACACGAGCAGTACTTC. Amino acids: CASSRGTMDVHEQYF.

This chain connects TRBV2 to TRBJ2-7; TRBD2 matches 9 bases. The germline V gene encodes CDR1 SNHLY and CDR2 FYNNEI. This CDR3 has 13 residues. Germline trimming cut 8 bases from V and 6 bases from J; bases unmatched to any gene: 8. DNA of the CDR3: TGTGCCAGCGCCTCCGGGACTAGCAGCGAGCAGTACTTC. Translating gives CASASGTSSEQYF.

A remark on this clone: Compared with germline, one end of the junction differs, possibly owing to a read error. The J gene is TRBJ2-5, the V gene TRBV10-1; D gene uncertain. CDR1 is WNHNN, CDR2 SYGVQD, per germline (reference sequence). This CDR3 is built from 12 residues. The CDR3 coding sequence is TGCGCCAGCAGTGAAACCCAAGAGGCCCAGTACTTC. Its protein is CASSETQEAQYF.

This clone appeared once. The gene calls are TRBV29-1 and TRBJ2-7; D is perhaps TRBD1 (6 bases). Trimming removed 7 bases at V and 1 base at J, with 20 bases between. Germline V gene lookup returns CDR1 SQVTM and CDR2 ANQGSEA. The CDR3 has 15 amino acids. Here the CDR3 reads CSATGPKGGSYEQYF. CDR3 bases: TGCAGCGCCACAGGGCCCAAAGGGGGATCCTACGAGCAGTACTTC.

The gene calls are TRBV29-1 and TRBJ1-2; 10 bases are shared with TRBD1. J gave up 0 bases and V 4 bases, and 20 bases lay outside the gene matches. The germline CDR1 and CDR2 sequences are SQVTM and ANQGSEA. The CDR3 covers 20 residues. The CDR3 sequence: CSVGRPPRHGTGATNYGYTF. CDR3 bases: TGCAGCGTTGGAAGACCCCCACGCCACGGGACAGGGGCCACTAACTATGGCTACACCTTC.

There are a few counts of this clone. The chain recombines TRBV27 with TRBJ1-5; TRBD1 agrees at 9 bases. Unmatched junction bases numbered 11, after V lost 5 bases and J lost 6 bases. Germline V gives CDR1 MNHEY, CDR2 SMNVEV (reference sequence). This CDR3 is 16 amino acids long. The CDR3 DNA is TGTGCCAGCAGTCCAGGGGGGGACAGGGCTCGTCAGCCCCAGCATTTT. Translation: CASSPGGDRARQPQHF.

V and J are TRBV9 and TRBJ2-1; TRBD2 agrees at 9 bases. There are 16 residues in the CDR3. J was trimmed by 0 bases and V by 3 bases; bases with no gene match: 4. The germline V gene has CDR1 SGDLS and CDR2 YYNGEE. The CDR3 bases are TGTGCCAGCAGCGGATTAGCGGGAGCCTCCTACAATGAGCAGTTCTTC. Protein sequence: CASSGLAGASYNEQFF.